The 27 T cell receptor beta chains below all came from one sample that was sequenced in a study of vaccination effects on CD4 cells after COVID-19. Measured with immunoSEQ multiplex PCR; TCRdb has only the in-frame clones, and not every one. The top ten clones hold less than 15% of a sample with 62,000 or so clones, approximately 80% of them seen once. Sequencing in the ViraFEST assay came after antigen-specific CD4+ T cells had been expanded with viral peptide pools, which were used to stimulate PBMC. It was after approximately 11 days of culture that CD4+ T cells were isolated. Nucleocapsid antibodies were negative in the vaccine recipients, who had never had SARS-CoV-2 infection. Their target antigens are unknown. Specimen: CD4+ T cells from PBMCs cultured with SARS-CoV-2 spike peptides, collected before COVID-19 vaccination. The receptor source for this set is a human donor who received a COVID-19 vaccine.

A few counts support this clone. The chain recombines TRBV19 with TRBJ1-6; no reliable D call. V lost 1 base to trimming and J lost 8 bases, with 9 bases between them. There are 14 residues in the CDR3. The germline CDR1 and CDR2 sequences are LNHDA and SQIVND (reference sequence). CDR3 DNA: TGTGCCAGTAGTATAGGGAGTTTGGATTCACCCCTCCACTTT. Its protein product is CASSIGSLDSPLHF. Full variable domain (outside the CDR3, taken from reference TRBV19 and TRBJ1-6): DGGITQSPKYLFRKEGQNVTLSCEQNLNHDAMYWYRQDPGQGLRLIYYSQIVNDFQKGDIAEGYSVSREKKESFPLTVTSAQKNPTAFYLCASSIGSLDSPLHFGNGTRLTVT.

In this sample, this clone turned up a few times. The chain uses TRBV27 and TRBJ1-5; 8 bases match TRBD1. This CDR3 is built from 16 residues. The trim removed 7 bases at V and 0 bases at J, leaving 8 bases unmatched. Germline V gene sequence: CDR1 MNHEY, CDR2 SMNVEV (reference sequence). The CDR3 spells CASKAGGLYSNQPQHF. The CDR3 nucleotides are TGTGCCAGCAAGGCAGGGGGCTTGTATAGCAATCAGCCCCAGCATTTT.

The chain recombines TRBV29-1 with TRBJ2-5; the match to TRBD1 covers 9 bases. This CDR3 is built from 16 residues. V lost 3 bases to trimming and J lost 2 bases; unmatched junction nucleotides: 10. The V gene's germline CDR1 is SQVTM and CDR2 ANQGSEA. The CDR3 loop reads CSVDSNRGRRQETQYF. The DNA for the CDR3 is TGCAGCGTTGACAGTAACAGGGGGCGGCGGCAAGAGACCCAGTACTTC.

The rearrangement joins TRBV18 to TRBJ1-1, with 8 bases aligning to TRBD1. The CDR3 is made up of 14 amino acids. Germline lookup yields CDR1 KGHSH and CDR2 LQKENI. Losses at the gene ends were 3 bases for V and 6 bases for J; bases not matched to a gene: 6. The CDR3 region has the DNA TGTGCCAGCTCACCGGGACAGGCGATATCTGAAGCTTTCTTT. Protein: CASSPGQAISEAFF.

The gene calls are TRBV7-9 and TRBJ1-2; tentative D call: TRBD1 (6 bases). Looked up from germline, CDR1 is SEHNR and CDR2 is FQNEAQ (reference sequence). Trimming pared 3 bases from V and 6 bases from J, leaving 11 bases between. CDR3 size: 13 residues. The CDR3 coding sequence is TGTGCCAGCAGCTTTCGACAGGAGGATGGCTACACCTTC. Its translation is CASSFRQEDGYTF.

The gene calls are TRBV6-1 and TRBJ2-7; TRBD1 aligns across 7 bases. Germline CDR1 reads MNHNS; CDR2 reads SASEGT. Losses at the gene ends were 3 bases for V and 12 bases for J; bases not matched to a gene: 14. The CDR3 runs 14 residues. The CDR3 spells CASSEKGAVSNSYV. For the CDR3, the DNA is TGTGCCAGCAGTGAGAAGGGGGCTGTTTCAAATTCGTACGTC.

This chain joins TRBV27 and TRBJ1-2, with 11 bases aligning to TRBD1. The CDR3 is 12 residues long. The V gene end was trimmed by 8 bases and the J gene end by 7 bases; junction bases not matched to a gene: 3. Germline V CDR1 and CDR2: MNHEY, SMNVEV (reference sequence). This CDR3 is CASWTGGGGYTF. CDR3 coding DNA: TGTGCCAGCTGGACAGGGGGCGGTGGCTACACCTTC.

This chain connects TRBV6-5 to TRBJ2-5, with TRBD2 matching over 7 bases. CDR1 is MNHEY and CDR2 is SVGAGI in the germline V gene. This CDR3 comprises 15 residues. V shed 7 bases and J 4 bases; nucleotides not matched to a gene: 12. The CDR3 reads CASTSWGGYGETQYF. CDR3 sequence (DNA): TGTGCCAGCACCTCCTGGGGGGGATATGGAGAGACCCAGTACTTC.

The genes are TRBV3-1 (or the pseudogene TRBV3-2) and TRBJ1-4; D unresolved. This CDR3 comprises 14 residues. Trimming removed 0 bases at V and 11 bases at J, with 13 bases between. Germline-derived CDR1 and CDR2 are LGHDT and YNNKEL (reference sequence). CDR3 bases: TGTGCCAGCAGCCAAGATCGGGTCGGGTGGAAACTGTTTTTT. Its translation: CASSQDRVGWKLFF.

This chain connects TRBV25-1 to TRBJ2-1; the match to TRBD2 covers 8 bases. J gave up 7 bases and V 7 bases, and 9 bases lay outside the gene matches. Germline-derived CDR1 and CDR2 are MGHDK and SYGVNS. The CDR3 runs 14 residues. The CDR3 is CASTSGGARNEQFF. The CDR3 DNA sequence: TGTGCCAGCACCTCGGGGGGGGCGCGAAATGAGCAGTTCTTC.

The chain employs TRBV6-5 and TRBJ1-2, with TRBD1 as a possible D gene (5 bases). Germline V gives CDR1 MNHEY, CDR2 SVGAGI. CDR3 size: 14 residues. The germline V and J ends were trimmed by 4 bases and 5 bases, with 14 bases remaining between them. In DNA form, the CDR3 reads TGTGCCAGCAGTTCCGGGACCTCCTTATATGGCTACACCTTC. This translates into CASSSGTSLYGYTF.

The chain joins TRBV12-3 or TRBV12-4 to TRBJ2-5; the match to TRBD2 covers 9 bases. The CDR3 is 13 amino acids. With V trimmed by 6 bases and J by 5 bases, 4 bases remained unmatched. The CDR3: CASRRGGWETQYF. The CDR3 DNA follows: TGTGCCAGCAGGCGGGGGGGCTGGGAGACCCAGTACTTC.

The genes are TRBV18 and TRBJ2-1; weak D call: TRBD2 (6 bases). The CDR3 runs 12 residues. Germline V CDR1 and CDR2: KGHSH, LQKENI. The V end lost 4 bases, the J end lost 9 bases, and 10 bases lay between the germline ends. CDR3 sequence reads: CASSRLGGEQFF. The CDR3 DNA follows: TGTGCCAGCTCACGGTTGGGGGGTGAGCAGTTCTTC.

The rearrangement joins TRBV12-5 to TRBJ1-3; D not certain. Per germline, CDR1 LGHNT and CDR2 FRNRAP. The CDR3 spans 14 residues. Trimming took off 4 bases at V and 4 bases at J, with 11 bases between the two ends. In DNA, the CDR3 is TGTGCTAGTGGTTCCTCCTCACAGGGAAACACCATATATTTT. Its protein product is CASGSSSQGNTIYF. Drawing the rest from reference TRBV12-5 and TRBJ1-3, the complete variable domain is DARVTQTPRHKVTEMGQEVTMRCQPILGHNTVFWYRQTMMQGLELLAYFRNRAPLDDSGMPKDRFSAEMPDATLATLKIQPSEPRDSAVYFCASGSSSQGNTIYFGEGSWLTVV.

This sequence joins TRBV6-6 and TRBJ1-5, with D tentatively TRBD1 (6 bases). CDR3 size: 15 residues. Germline V gene data show CDR1 as MNHNY and CDR2 as SVGAGI (reference sequence). V was pared by 0 bases and J by 7 bases, with 13 bases between. The CDR3 nucleotides are TGTGCCAGCAGTTACTCAGGGGGGCGAGGCCAGCCCCAGCATTTT. This encodes CASSYSGGRGQPQHF.

This rearrangement joins TRBV5-1 to TRBJ1-2, with TRBD1 as a possible D gene (6 bases). CDR3 length: 14 amino acids. Germline lookup yields CDR1 SGHRS and CDR2 YFSETQ. Trimming left V 4 bases short and J 8 bases short, with 18 bases between. CDR3 amino acids: CASSLSQGNGGYTF. The CDR3 DNA follows: TGCGCCAGCAGCCTCTCACAGGGTAACGGGGGCTACACCTTC.

The rearrangement links TRBV7-2 to TRBJ1-1, with no clear D. V lost 1 base and J lost 4, with 7 bases in between. The CDR3 runs to 13 residues. Germline values: CDR1 SGHTA, CDR2 FQGNSA. CDR3 sequence reads: CASSLVGITEAFF. DNA for the CDR3: TGTGCCAGCAGCTTAGTTGGGATCACTGAAGCTTTCTTT.

This chain joins TRBV19 and TRBJ2-3; 11 positions agree with TRBD2. The CDR3 contains 15 residues. With 10 bases clipped from V and 4 bases from J, the junction kept 10 bases outside the gene matches. Germline lookup yields CDR1 LNHDA and CDR2 SQIVND (reference sequence). The CDR3 DNA reads TGTGCCACGCGCAATAGCGGGGGGGCCGCAGATACGCAGTATTTT. Translating it yields CATRNSGGAADTQYF.

The chain links TRBV5-6 to TRBJ1-5, with a weak D call TRBD1 (6 bases). Germline CDR1 reads SGHDT; CDR2 reads YYEEEE. The V end was cut by 0 bases, the J end by 7 bases, with 8 bases between. This CDR3 contains 13 residues. CDR3 residues: CASSLEGGQPQHF. The CDR3 nucleotides are TGTGCCAGCAGCTTGGAAGGGGGGCAGCCCCAGCATTTT.

The rearrangement joins TRBV19 to TRBJ1-2; possibly TRBD1 for D (6 bases). Per the germline V gene, CDR1 is LNHDA and CDR2 is SQIVND (reference sequence). Trimming shortened V by 3 bases and J by 7 bases, and 12 bases separated the two germline ends. This CDR3 contains 13 residues. The CDR3 DNA follows: TGTGCCAGTAGTATTGGCAGGGGCCGTGGCTACACCTTC. It encodes CASSIGRGRGYTF.

The chain joins TRBV29-1 to TRBJ1-4, with D unresolved. The V gene's germline CDR1 is SQVTM and CDR2 ANQGSEA. V was clipped by 3 bases and J by 2 bases, with 10 bases between them. The CDR3 sequence is 14 residues long. The DNA for the CDR3 is TGCAGCGTTGACAGCAGGCCCACTAATGAAAAACTGTTTTTT. Protein: CSVDSRPTNEKLFF.

This chain joins TRBV3-1 (or the pseudogene TRBV3-2) and TRBJ1-5, with a possible D match to TRBD1 (5 bases). The CDR3 consists of 13 residues. The V end was cut by 4 bases, the J end by 7 bases, with 11 bases between. CDR1 and CDR2 (germline): LGHDT, YNNKEL (reference sequence). This chain's CDR3 is CASSLDILQPQHF. As DNA, the CDR3 is TGTGCCAGCAGCCTGGACATATTACAGCCCCAGCATTTT.

This chain uses TRBV30 with TRBJ2-3; the match to TRBD2 covers 7 bases. Germline CDR1 and CDR2: GTSNPN and SVGIG (reference sequence). J was trimmed by 4 bases and V by 0 bases; bases with no gene match: 10. The CDR3 consists of 16 residues. The chain's CDR3 is CAWSVGASRGADTQYF. The CDR3 DNA sequence: TGTGCCTGGAGTGTAGGGGCGTCCCGGGGGGCAGATACGCAGTATTTT.

A single count supports this clone. The rearrangement uses TRBV9 and TRBJ2-2; D is uncertain. CDR1 is SGDLS and CDR2 is YYNGEE in the germline V gene. V lost 0 bases and J lost 7, with 10 bases in between. CDR3 length: 14 residues. CDR3 DNA: TGTGCCAGCAGCGTAGTGGTAGGAAACGGGGAGCTGTTTTTT. Translated, it gives CASSVVVGNGELFF.

The rearrangement joins TRBV24-1 to TRBJ2-5; 10 bases are shared with TRBD1. V shed 5 bases, J shed 5 bases, and the junction held 10 bases outside the gene matches. The CDR3 runs 16 residues. Germline CDR1 reads KGHDR; CDR2 reads SFDVKD. CDR3 in DNA: TGTGCCACCAGTGGCTGGACGACAGGGGGCGACGAGACCCAGTACTTC. Translating it yields CATSGWTTGGDETQYF.

CDR3 sequence reads: CASSYREGNSPLHF. The CDR3 bases are TGTGCCAGCAGTTATAGAGAGGGTAATTCACCCCTCCACTTT. The chain recombines TRBV6-5 with TRBJ1-6, with D hard to call. Trimming stripped 3 bases from V and 6 bases from J, with 9 bases between. The germline V gene encodes CDR1 MNHEY and CDR2 SVGAGI. The CDR3 extends over 14 amino acids.

Details on this clone: Other DNA sequences in the sample encode the same CDR3. V gene TRBV7-8 combines with J gene TRBJ1-6; D is possibly TRBD1 (5 bases). The CDR3 is made up of 14 amino acids. Germline V lookup: CDR1 SGHVS, CDR2 FQNEAQ. V was clipped by 1 base and J by 5 bases, with 6 bases between them. The CDR3 loop reads CASSLVGDNSPLHF. CDR3 nucleotides: TGTGCCAGCAGCTTAGTGGGGGATAATTCACCCCTCCACTTT.